Listed below are T cell receptor beta chains from one sample, sequenced in a study of shared clonotypes between healthy human individuals. Measured with immunoSEQ multiplex PCR; TCRdb has only the in-frame clones, and not every one. The sample consists of some 1.4 million clones, approximately 96% of them appearing once. Sequencing input: naive CD4+ T cells sorted from blood. All receptors come from a man between 25 and 39 years old in good health. CDR3s include the opening cysteine and the closing phenylalanine or tryptophan. The D gene is left open where the match is weak. The size of a clone is reported for some rows only, either as once, few or many, or as a class for expanded clones.

v_gene	d_gene	abundance	j_gene	CDR3nt	CDR3aa
TRBV6-1	-	-	TRBJ2-3	TGTGCCAGCAGTGAAGCTGGGGGCACAGATACGCAGTATTTT	CASSEAGGTDTQYF
TRBV13	-	-	TRBJ2-7	TGTGCCAGCAGCCGACAGACCTACGAGCAGTACTTC	CASSRQTYEQYF
TRBV20-1	-	-	TRBJ1-2	TGCAGTGCTCCCAGAGAATATGGCTACACCTTC	CSAPREYGYTF
TRBV19	TRBD1	-	TRBJ2-7	TGTGCCAGTAGTTTTGGACAGGGCTCCTACGAGCAGTACTTC	CASSFGQGSYEQYF
TRBV28	-	once	TRBJ2-7	TGTGCCAGCACCCCAAGCGACGCAGGGTACTACGAGCAGTACTTC	CASTPSDAGYYEQYF
TRBV4-2	TRBD2	-	TRBJ2-3	TGTGCCAGCAGCCATCCACTAGCGGACGGGGCGGATACGCAGTATTTT	CASSHPLADGADTQYF
TRBV6-1	TRBD2	-	TRBJ2-7	TGTGCCAGCAGTGAAGCGGGGGGGAGATCCTACGAGCAGTACTTC	CASSEAGGRSYEQYF
TRBV10-3	-	-	TRBJ1-3	TGTGCCATCAGTGAGTTTATAGACTTAAACTCTGGAAACACCATATATTTT	CAISEFIDLNSGNTIYF
TRBV6-5	TRBD1	-	TRBJ2-7	TGTGCCAGCAGTGCCGGGGACAGGCCCATTTGGCAGTACTTC	CASSAGDRPIWQYF
TRBV4-2	TRBD2	-	TRBJ2-1	TGTGCCAGTACCGGGACTAGGATCGATCATGAGCAGTTCTTC	CASTGTRIDHEQFF
TRBV27	-	few	TRBJ2-5	TGTGCCAGCAGTTTTCCAGGGGAGACCCAGTACTTC	CASSFPGETQYF